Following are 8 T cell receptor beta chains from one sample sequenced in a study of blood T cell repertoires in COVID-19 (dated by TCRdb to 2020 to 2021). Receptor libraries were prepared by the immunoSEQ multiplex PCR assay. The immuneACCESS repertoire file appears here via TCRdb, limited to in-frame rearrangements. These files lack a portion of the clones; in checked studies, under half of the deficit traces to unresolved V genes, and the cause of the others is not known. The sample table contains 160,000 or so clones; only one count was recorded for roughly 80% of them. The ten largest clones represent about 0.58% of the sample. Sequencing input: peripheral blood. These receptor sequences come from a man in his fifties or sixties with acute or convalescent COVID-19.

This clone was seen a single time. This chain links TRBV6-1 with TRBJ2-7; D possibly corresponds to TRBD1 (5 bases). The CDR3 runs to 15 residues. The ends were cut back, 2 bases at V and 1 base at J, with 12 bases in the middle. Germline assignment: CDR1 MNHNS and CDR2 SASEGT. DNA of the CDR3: TGTGCCAGCAGTGAAACCCCGACAGCTTCCTACGAGCAGTACTTC. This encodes CASSETPTASYEQYF.

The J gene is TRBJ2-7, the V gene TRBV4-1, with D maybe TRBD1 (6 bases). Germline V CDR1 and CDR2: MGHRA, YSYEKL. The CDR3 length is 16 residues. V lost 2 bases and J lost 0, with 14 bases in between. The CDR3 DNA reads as TGCGCCAGCAGCCAACACCGGACAGACCGCTCCTACGAGCAGTACTTC. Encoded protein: CASSQHRTDRSYEQYF.

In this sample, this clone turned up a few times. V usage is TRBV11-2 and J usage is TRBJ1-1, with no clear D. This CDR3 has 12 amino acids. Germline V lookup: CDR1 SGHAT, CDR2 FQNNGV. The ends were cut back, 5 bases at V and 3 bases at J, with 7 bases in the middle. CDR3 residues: CASSPQYTEAFF. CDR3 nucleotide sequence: TGTGCCAGCAGCCCCCAATACACTGAAGCTTTCTTT.

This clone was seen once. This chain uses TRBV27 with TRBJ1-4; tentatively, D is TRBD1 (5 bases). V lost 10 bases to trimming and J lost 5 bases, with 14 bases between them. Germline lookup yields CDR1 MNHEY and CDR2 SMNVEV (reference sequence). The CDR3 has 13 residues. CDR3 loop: CATRRGLNEKLFF. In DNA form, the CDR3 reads TGTGCCACCAGAAGGGGCCTGAATGAAAAACTGTTTTTT.

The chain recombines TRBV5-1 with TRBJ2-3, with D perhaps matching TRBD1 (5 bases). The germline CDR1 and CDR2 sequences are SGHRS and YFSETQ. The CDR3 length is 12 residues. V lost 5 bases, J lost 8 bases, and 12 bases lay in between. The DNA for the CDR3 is TGCGCCAGCAGTTTGACCCAGGGTACGCAGTATTTT. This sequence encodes CASSLTQGTQYF.

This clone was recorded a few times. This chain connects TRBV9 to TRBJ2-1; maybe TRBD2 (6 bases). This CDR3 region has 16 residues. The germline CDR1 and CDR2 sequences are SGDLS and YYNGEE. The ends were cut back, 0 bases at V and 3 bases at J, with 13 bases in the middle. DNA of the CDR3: TGTGCCAGCAGCGTAGGGGGGGAACCAGACTACAATGAGCAGTTCTTC. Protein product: CASSVGGEPDYNEQFF.

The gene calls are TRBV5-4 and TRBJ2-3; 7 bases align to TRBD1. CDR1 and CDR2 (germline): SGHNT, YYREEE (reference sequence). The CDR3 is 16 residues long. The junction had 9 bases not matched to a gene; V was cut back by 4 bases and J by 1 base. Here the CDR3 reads CASSPRQGLGTDTQYF. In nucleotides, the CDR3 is TGTGCCAGCAGCCCGCGACAGGGCTTAGGCACAGATACGCAGTATTTT.

CDR3 DNA sequence: TGTGCCAGCAGACTATCGGACAGGGGGCCAAACGAGCAGTACTTC. Translation gives CASRLSDRGPNEQYF. The chain links TRBV6-6 to TRBJ2-7; 11 bases align to TRBD1. This CDR3 has 15 residues. The junction had 9 bases not matched to a gene; V was cut back by 6 bases and J by 5 bases. Germline CDR1 reads MNHNY; CDR2 reads SVGAGI (reference sequence).